This T cell receptor beta chain was retrieved from a study of cytomegalovirus exposure and HLA in healthy donors. CDR3 length: 15 residues. CDR1 SGHRS and CDR2 YFSETQ come from the germline V gene. With 4 bases removed from V and 7 bases from J, the gap between germline ends came to 18 bases. Primers for the PCR totalled 60 Vbeta and 13 Jbeta. Measured with immunoSEQ multiplex PCR; TCRdb has only the in-frame clones, and not every one. In the table there are 120,000 or so clones, 73% of which are singletons. These donors counted as nominally healthy when sampled, but unrecorded immune exposures were likely.

The chain carries TRBV5-1 and TRBJ1-5, with D tentatively TRBD1 (6 bases). The source material was PBMCs. The clonotype comes from a woman between 35 and 50 years old in good health and CMV-seronegative. The CDR3 DNA reads TGCGCCAGCAGCCCAGAGGGGGAAATCGGGCAGCCCCAGCATTTT. Residues: CASSPEGEIGQPQHF.